What follows are 25 T cell receptor beta chains derived from one specimen sequenced in a study of T cells in Graves' hyperthyroidism and ophthalmopathy. Amplification of TCR beta CDR3 regions was performed using RNA transcripts as template. With the HTBI primer set, the TCR CDR3 went through a first round of RT-PCR. MiXCR, applied by TCRdb to the multiplex PCR reads, yields one record per CDR3 protein. In the table there are 500,000 to 600,000 distinct CDR3 sequences, 46% of which are singletons. Sequenced input: peripheral blood or thyroid tissue (not recorded which). Receptor source: an adult woman with Graves' disease, either hyperthyroidism or ophthalmopathy (not recorded which).

The chain links TRBV7-9 to TRBJ2-5; D possibly uses TRBD1 or TRBD2 (5 bases each). Trimming removed 3 bases at V and 4 bases at J, with 9 bases between. CDR1 and CDR2 (germline): SEHNR, FQNEAQ (reference sequence). The length of the CDR3 is 13 residues. CDR3 sequence (DNA): TGTGCCAGCAGCTTTGCCGGGACAGAGACCCAGTACTTC. Translated, it gives CASSFAGTETQYF.

The chain carries TRBV7-9 and TRBJ1-1, with 12 positions matching TRBD1. Looked up from germline, CDR1 is SEHNR and CDR2 is FQNEAQ (reference sequence). This CDR3 contains 16 residues. V shed 3 bases, J shed 7 bases, and the junction held 9 bases outside the gene matches. Written as DNA, the CDR3 is TGTGCCAGCAGCTTGGGGGACAGGGGGCCGCCTAATGAAGCTTTCTTT. Translation: CASSLGDRGPPNEAFF.

This clonotype has just a few counts. The chain employs TRBV2 and TRBJ2-7; D gene unclear. The V end lost 5 bases, the J end lost 2 bases, and 13 bases lay between the germline ends. Germline lookup yields CDR1 SNHLY and CDR2 FYNNEI. The CDR3 is 14 amino acids. As DNA, the CDR3 is TGTGCCAGCAGTCAAACTTATAGGGCCTACGAGCAGTACTTC. Protein sequence: CASSQTYRAYEQYF.

The rearrangement links TRBV25-1 to TRBJ2-7; D is unresolved. The CDR3 consists of 13 residues. CDR1 is MGHDK, CDR2 SYGVNS, per germline. Trimming stripped 2 bases from V and 0 bases from J, with 5 bases between. Written as DNA, the CDR3 is TGTGCCAGCAGTGAAGTCCCCTCCTACGAGCAGTACTTC. This gives the protein CASSEVPSYEQYF.

This clonotype was counted at least ten times. The chain joins TRBV6-1 to TRBJ1-2, with a tentative D call TRBD1 (5 bases). With 3 bases removed from V and 5 bases from J, the gap between germline ends came to 10 bases. The CDR3 has 13 residues. CDR1 and CDR2 (germline): MNHNS, SASEGT. DNA of the CDR3: TGTGCCAGCAGTGACCCAGGGCTTTATGGCTACACCTTC. Residues: CASSDPGLYGYTF.

This clonotype has only one observation. The gene calls are TRBV29-1 and TRBJ1-2; D uncertain. Trimming took off 6 bases at V and 10 bases at J, with 9 bases between the two ends. The CDR3 runs 9 residues. The germline V gene has CDR1 SQVTM and CDR2 ANQGSEA. This CDR3 is CSVPDPYTF. CDR3 bases: TGCAGCGTCCCCGACCCCTACACCTTC.

The rearrangement uses TRBV10-3 and TRBJ1-1; D unclear. This CDR3 has 16 amino acids. Germline V gene lookup returns CDR1 ENHRY and CDR2 SYGVKD. With 2 bases removed from V and 1 base from J, the gap between germline ends came to 14 bases. CDR3 bases: TGTGCCATCAGTGAGAGGGCTAGGATAGAGAACACTGAAGCTTTCTTT. Its translation: CAISERARIENTEAFF.

The J gene is TRBJ1-6, the V gene TRBV7-6; unclear D gene. The V gene's germline CDR1 is SGHVS and CDR2 FNYEAQ. The CDR3 covers 12 residues. Trimming shortened V by 4 bases and J by 13 bases, and 11 bases separated the two germline ends. As DNA, the CDR3 is TGTGCCAGCAGCTCTCCACCTTGGCCCCTCCACTTT. Translation gives CASSSPPWPLHF.

Details on this clonotype: A read error may explain this, as a much larger clone is one base away. The genes are TRBV4-1 and TRBJ1-6; D might be TRBD1 (5 bases). Trimming took 4 bases from V and 6 from J, leaving 13 bases between them. Germline values: CDR1 MGHRA, CDR2 YSYEKL. The CDR3 consists of 15 residues. CDR3 loop: CASSLDPDTNSPLHF. CDR3 DNA: TGCGCCAGCAGCCTCGACCCGGACACTAATTCACCCCTCCACTTT.

This clonotype was seen ten or more times. The chain carries TRBV12-3 or TRBV12-4 and TRBJ1-2, with no clear D. Trimming stripped 3 bases from V and 5 bases from J, with 10 bases between. The CDR3 spans 13 residues. CDR3 in amino acids: CASSFGQMYGYTF. The CDR3 coding sequence is TGTGCCAGCAGTTTCGGGCAGATGTATGGCTACACCTTC.

Many counts were recorded for this clonotype. The chain's CDR3 is CASSLGYGNTIYF. The CDR3 coding sequence is TGTGCCAGCAGCTTAGGTTATGGAAACACCATATATTTT. V is TRBV11-2 and J is TRBJ1-3; no clear D gene. Germline assignment: CDR1 SGHAT and CDR2 FQNNGV. The CDR3 is 13 amino acids. V dropped 1 base and J dropped 3 bases, with 4 bases sitting between them.

Of note for this clonotype: The junction departs from germline at one end; a sequencing error may be responsible. V usage is TRBV19 and J usage is TRBJ2-2; no clear D gene. Germline lookup yields CDR1 LNHDA and CDR2 SQIVND (reference sequence). The CDR3 totals 13 residues. In DNA, the CDR3 is TGTGCCAATAGTATTACGGGTGGAGGGGAGCTGTTTTTT. The encoded protein is CANSITGGGELFF.

This clonotype occurred many times. V gene TRBV7-2 combines with J gene TRBJ2-7, with D perhaps assigned TRBD1 or TRBD2 (5 bases each). Germline V gene data show CDR1 as SGHTA and CDR2 as FQGNSA. This CDR3 region has 16 residues. The V end lost 5 bases, the J end lost 1 base, and 18 bases lay between the germline ends. CDR3 residues: CASSPRDGSLSYEQYF. DNA of the CDR3: TGTGCCAGCAGCCCCCGGGACGGCTCCCTGTCCTACGAGCAGTACTTC.

The V and J genes are TRBV9 and TRBJ1-6; a possible D gene is TRBD1 (5 bases). CDR1 and CDR2 (germline): SGDLS, YYNGEE. Trimming stripped 2 bases from V and 5 bases from J, with 8 bases between. CDR3 size: 14 residues. CDR3 sequence reads: CASSVSDNNSPLHF. CDR3 DNA sequence: TGTGCCAGCAGCGTCTCGGACAATAATTCACCCCTCCACTTT. Using reference TRBV9 and TRBJ1-6 for the parts outside the CDR3, the full variable domain is DSGVTQTPKHLITATGQRVTLRCSPRSGDLSVYWYQQSLDQGLQFLIQYYNGEERAKGNILERFSAQQFPDLHSELNLSSLELGDSALYFCASSVSDNNSPLHFGNGTRLTVT.

This clonotype has only one observation. A much larger clone is a single base away; this may be a read error. The chain combines TRBV6-6 with TRBJ1-5; D unresolved. V was shortened by 5 bases and J by 1 base, with 9 bases between the two germline ends. CDR1 and CDR2 from the germline V gene are MNHNY and SVGAGI (reference sequence). The CDR3 consists of 14 residues. The DNA of the CDR3 is TGTGCCAGCAGTGTGGCCGGGAGCAATCAGCCCCAGCATTTT. Translation gives CASSVAGSNQPQHF.

The CDR3 reads CASSRMAVDTGEKLFF. CDR3 DNA: TGTGCCAGCAGCCGCATGGCGGTAGACACCGGGGAAAAACTGTTTTTT. The rearrangement joins TRBV7-2 to TRBJ1-4; D is ambiguous. Per germline, CDR1 SGHTA and CDR2 FQGNSA. V was shortened by 5 bases and J by 8 bases, with 21 bases between the two germline ends. The CDR3 is 16 amino acids.

CDR3 sequence reads: CAITETGTSDQPQHF. CDR3 DNA: TGTGCCATCACGGAGACCGGGACATCAGATCAGCCCCAGCATTTT. The chain links TRBV10-3 to TRBJ1-5; TRBD1 is a possible D gene (6 bases). This CDR3 contains 15 residues. The germline V gene encodes CDR1 ENHRY and CDR2 SYGVKD. V was pared by 7 bases and J by 5 bases, with 18 bases between.

The chain couples TRBV7-9 to TRBJ1-1; D unresolved. The CDR3 covers 16 residues. The V end lost 3 bases, the J end lost 1 base, and 15 bases lay between the germline ends. The germline V gene encodes CDR1 SEHNR and CDR2 FQNEAQ (reference sequence). The CDR3 here is CASSFSRGPQNTEAFF. CDR3 sequence (DNA): TGTGCCAGCAGCTTCTCCCGCGGGCCCCAGAACACTGAAGCTTTCTTT. The whole variable domain, remainder taken from reference TRBV7-9 and TRBJ1-1, is DTGVSQNPRHKITKRGQNVTFRCDPISEHNRLYWYRQTLGQGPEFLTYFQNEAQLEKSRLLSDRFSAERPKGSFSTLEIQRTEQGDSAMYLCASSFSRGPQNTEAFFGQGTRLTVV.

This clonotype was detected only a few times. The chain couples TRBV19 to TRBJ1-5; D possibly corresponds to TRBD1 (5 bases). The CDR3 contains 14 residues. Trimming left V 3 bases short and J 4 bases short, with 10 bases between. CDR1 and CDR2 from the germline V gene are LNHDA and SQIVND (reference sequence). CDR3 sequence reads: CASSIKTVNQPQHF. DNA for the CDR3: TGTGCCAGTAGTATTAAGACAGTTAATCAGCCCCAGCATTTT.

The chain employs TRBV29-1 and TRBJ1-5; D may be TRBD1 (5 bases). The germline V gene encodes CDR1 SQVTM and CDR2 ANQGSEA. The CDR3 length is 14 residues. Trimming took 6 bases from V and 3 from J, leaving 15 bases between them. In DNA, the CDR3 is TGCAGCGTGTCCGCCGGGACGATCAATCAGCCCCAGCATTTT. As protein: CSVSAGTINQPQHF.

The chain combines TRBV2 with TRBJ2-3, with TRBD2 matching over 8 bases. V lost 10 bases and J lost 5; bases outside the gene matches: 8. The CDR3 is 13 residues long. Germline V gives CDR1 SNHLY, CDR2 FYNNEI. CDR3 nucleotide sequence: TGTGCCACTCAGCGGGAGTTCAGAGATACGCAGTATTTT. Protein product: CATQREFRDTQYF.

V and J are TRBV19 and TRBJ1-4; weak D call: TRBD1 (6 bases). CDR1 is LNHDA and CDR2 is SQIVND in the germline V gene (reference sequence). The CDR3 spans 12 residues. Trimming took 8 bases from V and 8 from J, leaving 12 bases between them. The CDR3 loop reads CASADRLEKLFF. CDR3 coding DNA: TGTGCCAGTGCCGACAGGTTGGAAAAACTGTTTTTT.

This clonotype was seen only once. The chain is built from TRBV7-8 and TRBJ1-2; TRBD1 matches at 7 bases. Losses at the gene ends were 1 base for V and 8 bases for J; bases not matched to a gene: 7. From germline, CDR1 is SGHVS and CDR2 FQNEAQ. The CDR3 length is 14 residues. The CDR3 nucleotides read TGTGCCAGCAGCTTAGAATGGGGGACAGCGGGCTACACCTTC. This codes for CASSLEWGTAGYTF. Complete variable domain (other parts from reference TRBV7-8 and TRBJ1-2): GAGVSQSPRYKVAKRGQDVALRCDPISGHVSLFWYQQALGQGPEFLTYFQNEAQLDKSGLPSDRFFAERPEGSVSTLKIQRTQQEDSAVYLCASSLEWGTAGYTFGSGTRLTVV.

This chain joins TRBV10-1 and TRBJ1-1; D is ambiguous. CDR1 and CDR2 from the germline V gene are WNHNN and SYGVQD (reference sequence). This CDR3 is 12 amino acids long. The V end lost 3 bases, the J end lost 1 base, and 3 bases lay between the germline ends. The CDR3: CASSDPNTEAFF. CDR3 coding DNA: TGCGCCAGCAGTGACCCGAACACTGAAGCTTTCTTT.

Ten or more counts support this clonotype. The chain carries TRBV4-1 and TRBJ2-1; 10 bases fit TRBD2. Germline lookup yields CDR1 MGHRA and CDR2 YSYEKL. This CDR3 has 16 amino acids. Unmatched junction bases numbered 4, after V lost 3 bases and J lost 2 bases. CDR3 bases: TGCGCCAGCAGCCAGGGACTAGCGTTACCCTACAATGAGCAGTTCTTC. This gives the protein CASSQGLALPYNEQFF.